Listed below are T cell receptor beta chains from one sample, sequenced in a study of blood T cell repertoires in COVID-19. The method was immunoSEQ multiplex PCR; TCRdb's version includes in-frame clones alone and lacks a portion of them. Among about 170,000 clones listed, 84% were seen once. Input material: peripheral blood. These receptors were obtained from a man in his 70s with active or convalescent COVID-19. CDR3s include the opening cysteine and the closing phenylalanine or tryptophan.

TRBJ1-5 TRBV19 CASRRTGASNQPQHF
TRBJ1-2 TRBV7-2 CASSQPGGYYGYTF
TRBJ2-3 TRBV4-3 CASSQDPRGSSQDTQYF
TRBJ1-2 TRBV2 CASSDSGSRAGYTF
TRBJ2-7 TRBV7-8 CASSLAGGAGIQVGF
TRBJ2-3 TRBV5-1 CASSLVAGGPTSTDTQYF
TRBJ2-1 TRBV4-3 CASSPGLAEESEQFF
TRBJ2-2 TRBV5-1 CASSLESGTGELFF
TRBJ2-3 TRBV12-3/TRBV12-4 CAMVAGGTDTQYF
TRBJ1-1 TRBV7-2 CASSLGQGTEAFF
TRBJ2-3 TRBV28 CAGSQAGGHQDTQYF
TRBJ1-4 TRBV3-1/TRBV3-2 CASSQEVGAEKLFF
TRBJ2-5 TRBV6-5 CASRPPGQQETQYF
TRBJ1-3 TRBV18 CASSPSTLRGGGNTIYF
TRBJ2-2 TRBV7-9 CASSLVGQRNTGELFF
TRBJ1-2 TRBV28 CASSANPSYGYTF
TRBJ2-7 TRBV9 CASSVEGVAYEQYF
TRBJ2-5 TRBV9 CASSVEAAKTQYF
TRBJ2-3 TRBV7-6 CASSSSGTSTADTQYF
TRBJ2-3 TRBV7-8 CASSPGTSGYTDTQYF
TRBJ1-4 TRBV28 CASRGGQVLWEKLFF
TRBJ1-4 TRBV3-1/TRBV3-2 CASSQYTGTVEKLFF
TRBJ2-6 TRBV13 CASSLGGRAPGANVLTF
TRBJ1-1 TRBV5-1 CASSRPTGNTEAFF
TRBJ2-3 TRBV24-1 CATSEYTGDTQYF
TRBJ2-3 TRBV29-1 CSVEGGRISTDTQYF
TRBJ1-3 TRBV7-6 CASSLGAAGGNTIYF
TRBJ1-2 TRBV7-6 CASSPDAPTGGSGYTF
TRBJ1-1 TRBV18 CASSATGAGGTEAFF
TRBJ1-2 TRBV9 CASSQGQNYGYTF
TRBJ1-4 TRBV7-8 CASSLPGATNEKLFF
TRBJ1-5 TRBV19 CASSTGWPQHF
TRBJ2-1 TRBV7-3 CASSRLAGESSYNEQFF
TRBJ1-5 TRBV18 CASSPPRSENQPQHF
TRBJ2-2 TRBV7-9 CASSQPGAYTGELFF
TRBJ1-2 TRBV5-1 CASSYGTGSNYGYTF
TRBJ1-6 TRBV5-4 CASRDGQGSNSPLHF
TRBJ1-5 TRBV7-2 CASSPRPGESQPQHF
TRBJ2-3 TRBV28 CASIPGQWTDTQYF
TRBJ1-5 TRBV5-1 CASSTGTGGIQPQHF
TRBJ2-3 TRBV7-2 CASSLEGALSTDTQYF
TRBJ2-5 TRBV18 CASSPRSSGVTRETQYF
TRBJ1-5 TRBV18 CASSPKDRVNQPQHF
TRBJ1-4 TRBV5-1 CASRPATNEKLFF
TRBJ1-1 TRBV2 CASSLLRGLNTEAFF
TRBJ1-1 TRBV6-4 CASRDRAGTEAFF
TRBJ1-1 TRBV15 CATSRDYGTVNTEAFF
TRBJ1-1 TRBV28 CASSRGNTEAFF
TRBJ1-5 TRBV24-1 CATQGASNQPQHF
TRBJ2-6 TRBV5-4 CASKPGQAISGANVLTF
TRBJ2-2 TRBV19 CASRAGQTNTGELFF
TRBJ2-5 TRBV5-6 CASSMISGGETQYF